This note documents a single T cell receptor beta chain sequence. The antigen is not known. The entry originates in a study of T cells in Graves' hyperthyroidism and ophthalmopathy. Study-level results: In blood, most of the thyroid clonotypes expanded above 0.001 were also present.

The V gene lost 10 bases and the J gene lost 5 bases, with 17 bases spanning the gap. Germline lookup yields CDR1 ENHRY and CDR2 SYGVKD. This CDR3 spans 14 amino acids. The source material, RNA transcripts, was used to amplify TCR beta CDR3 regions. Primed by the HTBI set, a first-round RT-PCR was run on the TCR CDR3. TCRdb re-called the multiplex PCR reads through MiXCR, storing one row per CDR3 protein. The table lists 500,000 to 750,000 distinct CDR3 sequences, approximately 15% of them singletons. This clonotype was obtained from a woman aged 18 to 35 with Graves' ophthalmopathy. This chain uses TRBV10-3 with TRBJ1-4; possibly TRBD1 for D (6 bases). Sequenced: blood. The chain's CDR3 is CATYSGGANEKLFF. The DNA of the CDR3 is TGTGCCACCTATAGTGGGGGCGCGAATGAAAAACTGTTTTTT.